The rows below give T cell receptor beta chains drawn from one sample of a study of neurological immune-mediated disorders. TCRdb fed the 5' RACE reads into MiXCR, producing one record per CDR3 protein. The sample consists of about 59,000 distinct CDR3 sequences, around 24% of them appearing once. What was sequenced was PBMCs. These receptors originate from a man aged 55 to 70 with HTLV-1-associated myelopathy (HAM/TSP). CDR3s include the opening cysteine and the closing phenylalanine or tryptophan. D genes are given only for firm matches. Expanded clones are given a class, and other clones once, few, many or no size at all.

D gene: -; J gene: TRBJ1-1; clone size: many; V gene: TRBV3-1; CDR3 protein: CASSQGLPRGAFF; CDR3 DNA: TGTGCCAGCAGCCAGGGACTCCCACGGGGAGCTTTCTTT
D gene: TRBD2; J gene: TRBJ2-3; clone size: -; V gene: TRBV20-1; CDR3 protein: CSARTIAGLTHTQSF; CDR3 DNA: TGCAGTGCTAGAACTATAGCGGGATTAACACATACGCAGTCTTTT
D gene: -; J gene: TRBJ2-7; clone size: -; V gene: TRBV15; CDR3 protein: CATSHREWAHEQYF; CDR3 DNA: TGTGCCACCAGCCACCGGGAGTGGGCCCACGAGCAGTACTTC
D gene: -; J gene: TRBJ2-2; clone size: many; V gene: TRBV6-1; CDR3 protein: CASSATSLQDGELFF; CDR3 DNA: TGTGCCAGCAGTGCCACGAGTTTACAGGACGGGGAGCTGTTTTTT
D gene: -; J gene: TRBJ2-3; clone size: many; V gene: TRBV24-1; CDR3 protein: CATSDPGTDTQYF; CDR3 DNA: TGTGCCACCAGTGATCCGGGCACAGATACGCAGTATTTT
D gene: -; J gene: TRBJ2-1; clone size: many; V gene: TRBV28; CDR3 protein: CASSPIIGTLGFF; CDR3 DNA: TGTGCCAGCAGCCCCATCATTGGGACATTGGGTTTCTTC
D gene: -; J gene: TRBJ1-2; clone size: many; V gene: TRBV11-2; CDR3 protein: CASSLLGSGNYGYTF; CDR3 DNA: TGTGCCAGCAGCTTACTCGGCAGTGGTAACTATGGCTACACCTTC
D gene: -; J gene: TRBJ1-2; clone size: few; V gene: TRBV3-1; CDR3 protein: CASSREPGRIYGYTF; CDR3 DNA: TGTGCCAGCAGCCGAGAGCCGGGACGCATCTATGGCTACACCTTC
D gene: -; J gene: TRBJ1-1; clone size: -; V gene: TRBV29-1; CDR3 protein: CSVGVGPDTEAFF; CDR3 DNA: TGCAGCGTTGGAGTCGGCCCGGACACTGAAGCTTTCTTT
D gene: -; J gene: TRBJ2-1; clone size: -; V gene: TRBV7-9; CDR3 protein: CASSRDWTYNEQFF; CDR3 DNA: TGTGCCAGCAGCCGAGACTGGACCTACAATGAGCAGTTCTTC